Each of the 18 T cell receptor beta chains below was sequenced from the same sample in a study of blood T cell repertoires in COVID-19. TCRdb's table, derived via immunoSEQ multiplex PCR, lists solely in-frame clones and lacks some. Of 350,000 to 450,000 clones detected, about 89% appear once; the ten largest clones hold 2.3%. The sample consisted of peripheral blood. All receptors come from a woman in her sixties with COVID-19, enrolled during active disease.

This clone was seen a single time. The J gene is TRBJ1-2, the V gene TRBV15; 7 bases are shared with TRBD1. V lost 3 bases to trimming and J lost 1 base; unmatched junction nucleotides: 8. This CDR3 has 16 amino acids. Germline V gene data show CDR1 as LNHNV and CDR2 as YYDKDF (reference sequence). The CDR3 coding sequence is TGTGCCACCAGCAGCTACCGTCGACAGGGTAACTATGGCTACACCTTC. Amino acids: CATSSYRRQGNYGYTF. The whole variable domain, filled in from reference TRBV15 and TRBJ1-2, reads DAMVIQNPRYQVTQFGKPVTLSCSQTLNHNVMYWYQQKSSQAPKLLFHYYDKDFNNEADTPDNFQSRRPNTSFCFLDIRSPGLGDTAMYLCATSSYRRQGNYGYTFGSGTRLTVV.

J is TRBJ2-1 and V is TRBV30; a weak D match, TRBD2 (5 bases). Germline V lookup: CDR1 GTSNPN, CDR2 SVGIG (reference sequence). The V gene lost 3 bases and the J gene lost 9 bases, with 24 bases spanning the gap. CDR3 length: 16 residues. CDR3 nucleotides: TGTGCCTGGAGCCCGTGGAGGCCGCTAGACTCTAGTGAGCAGTTCTTC. Translated, it gives CAWSPWRPLDSSEQFF.

The gene calls are TRBV6-5 and TRBJ2-2; a possible D gene is TRBD1 (6 bases). V was pared by 6 bases and J by 6 bases, with 14 bases between. Looked up from germline, CDR1 is MNHEY and CDR2 is SVGAGI. The CDR3 runs to 14 residues. The CDR3 spells CASRIPGAAGELFF. In nucleotides, the CDR3 is TGTGCCAGCAGGATCCCAGGGGCTGCCGGGGAGCTGTTTTTT.

A single count supports this clone. The rearrangement links TRBV14 to TRBJ2-2, with 7 bases lining up with TRBD1. Trimming cost V 0 bases and J 5 bases; bases outside gene matches: 6. From germline, CDR1 is SGHDN and CDR2 FVKESK. The CDR3 covers 16 residues. CDR3 amino acids: CASSQDKGARTGELFF. The CDR3 nucleotides read TGTGCCAGCAGCCAAGATAAGGGGGCCCGTACCGGGGAGCTGTTTTTT.

The J gene is TRBJ1-3, the V gene TRBV6-5, with 9 bases matching TRBD1. The V gene end was trimmed by 6 bases and the J gene end by 0 bases; junction bases not matched to a gene: 3. The CDR3 has 15 amino acids. Germline CDR1 MNHEY, CDR2 SVGAGI. CDR3 loop: CASRDRGYSGNTIYF. CDR3 DNA: TGTGCCAGCAGGGACAGGGGCTACTCTGGAAACACCATATATTTT.

The chain carries TRBV5-6 and TRBJ1-1, with 11 bases lining up with TRBD1. Germline loops: CDR1 SGHDT, CDR2 YYEEEE. The CDR3 is 14 residues long. J was trimmed by 4 bases and V by 5 bases; bases with no gene match: 4. The DNA of the CDR3 is TGTGCCAGCAGAACCGGGACAGGGGGCACTGAAGCTTTCTTT. It translates to CASRTGTGGTEAFF.

This sequence joins TRBV28 and TRBJ2-2; 7 bases align to TRBD1. The CDR3 runs to 15 residues. CDR1 is MDHEN and CDR2 is SYDVKM in the germline V gene. Trimming took 3 bases from V and 1 from J; bases not matched to a gene: 2. As DNA, the CDR3 is TGTGCCAGCAGTTTGAGGACAGGGAACACCGGGGAGCTGTTTTTT. Translated: CASSLRTGNTGELFF.

V gene TRBV5-1 combines with J gene TRBJ1-1, with TRBD1 identical over 8 bases. The CDR3 has 15 amino acids. Unmatched junction bases numbered 3, after V lost 0 bases and J lost 2 bases. Germline V gene data show CDR1 as SGHRS and CDR2 as YFSETQ. The CDR3 region is CASSLDAGGNTEAFF. DNA for the CDR3: TGCGCCAGCAGCTTGGATGCAGGGGGCAACACTGAAGCTTTCTTT.

The chain combines TRBV9 with TRBJ1-1; TRBD1 is a possible D gene (5 bases). V was cut by 0 bases and J by 5 bases, with 11 bases left in between. This CDR3 has 14 amino acids. CDR1 is SGDLS, CDR2 YYNGEE, per germline. This chain's CDR3 is CASSVGGVRTEAFF. CDR3 nucleotide sequence: TGTGCCAGCAGCGTAGGGGGGGTCCGGACTGAAGCTTTCTTT.

The chain uses TRBV7-9 and TRBJ1-6, with no clear D. Germline V lookup: CDR1 SEHNR, CDR2 FQNEAQ (reference sequence). The germline V and J ends were trimmed by 3 bases and 6 bases, with 9 bases remaining between them. CDR3 length: 14 amino acids. Here the CDR3 reads CASSFSNRNSPLHF. The CDR3 DNA is TGTGCCAGCAGCTTTAGTAATCGTAATTCACCCCTCCACTTT.

The chain links TRBV19 to TRBJ1-5, with TRBD1 matching over 8 bases. This CDR3 region has 18 residues. V was pared by 7 bases and J by 1 base, with 15 bases of the junction left unmatched. The germline V gene has CDR1 LNHDA and CDR2 SQIVND (reference sequence). CDR3 sequence reads: CASTHKDGQGHSNQPQHF. DNA for the CDR3: TGTGCCAGTACCCATAAGGATGGACAGGGTCACAGCAATCAGCCCCAGCATTTT.

This chain uses TRBV15 with TRBJ2-1; D might be TRBD2 (5 bases). V shed 0 bases and J shed 9 bases, with 12 bases lying between them. CDR3 length equals 14 residues. Germline values: CDR1 LNHNV, CDR2 YYDKDF (reference sequence). The CDR3 region has the DNA TGTGCCACCAGCAGAGATTCGAGAGGAGGTGAGCAGTTCTTC. Its translation is CATSRDSRGGEQFF.

V and J are TRBV10-1 and TRBJ1-1; unclear D gene. This CDR3 has 10 residues. Germline loops: CDR1 WNHNN, CDR2 SYGVQD (reference sequence). The CDR3 reads CANMNTEAFF. CDR3 nucleotide sequence: TGCGCAAACATGAACACTGAAGCTTTCTTT.

The J gene is TRBJ2-5, the V gene TRBV2; a possible D gene is TRBD2 (5 bases). This CDR3 is 12 amino acids long. Germline-derived CDR1 and CDR2 are SNHLY and FYNNEI. With 9 bases removed from V and 0 bases from J, the gap between germline ends came to 8 bases. The CDR3 is CASKRDQETQYF. The CDR3 DNA is TGTGCCAGTAAGAGGGACCAAGAGACCCAGTACTTC.

The V and J genes are TRBV9 and TRBJ2-3, with TRBD2 identical over 7 bases. V trimming: 0 bases; J trimming: 6 bases; junction bases outside the gene matches: 7. The CDR3 runs 15 residues. Germline loops: CDR1 SGDLS, CDR2 YYNGEE. The CDR3 loop is CASSVGLAGLDTQYF. Here the CDR3 DNA reads TGTGCCAGCAGCGTAGGACTAGCAGGTCTCGATACGCAGTATTTT.

V gene TRBV3-1 (or the pseudogene TRBV3-2) combines with J gene TRBJ1-1, with D maybe TRBD1 (6 bases). The germline V gene encodes CDR1 LGHDT and CDR2 YNNKEL (reference sequence). Between the trimmed V and J ends, which lost 8 bases and 1 base, there was a span of 11 bases. The CDR3 is 13 amino acids. The CDR3 protein is CASFEQGNTEAFF. The CDR3 DNA is TGTGCCAGCTTTGAACAGGGGAACACTGAAGCTTTCTTT.

V and J are TRBV9 and TRBJ2-3; 8 bases are shared with TRBD1. Germline CDR1 is SGDLS and CDR2 is YYNGEE. This CDR3 spans 16 amino acids. With 3 bases clipped from V and 3 bases from J, the junction kept 9 bases outside the gene matches. CDR3 nucleotides: TGTGCCAGCAGCGCAAGTCAGGGGGCGCGAACAGATACGCAGTATTTT. Translated: CASSASQGARTDTQYF.

This chain links TRBV5-4 with TRBJ2-7, with TRBD2 matching over 8 bases. J gave up 2 bases and V 5 bases, and 6 bases lay outside the gene matches. Looked up from germline, CDR1 is SGHNT and CDR2 is YYREEE (reference sequence). There are 14 residues in the CDR3. The CDR3: CASSPRGGPYEQYF. The CDR3 nucleotides are TGTGCCAGCAGTCCACGGGGGGGCCCCTACGAGCAGTACTTC.